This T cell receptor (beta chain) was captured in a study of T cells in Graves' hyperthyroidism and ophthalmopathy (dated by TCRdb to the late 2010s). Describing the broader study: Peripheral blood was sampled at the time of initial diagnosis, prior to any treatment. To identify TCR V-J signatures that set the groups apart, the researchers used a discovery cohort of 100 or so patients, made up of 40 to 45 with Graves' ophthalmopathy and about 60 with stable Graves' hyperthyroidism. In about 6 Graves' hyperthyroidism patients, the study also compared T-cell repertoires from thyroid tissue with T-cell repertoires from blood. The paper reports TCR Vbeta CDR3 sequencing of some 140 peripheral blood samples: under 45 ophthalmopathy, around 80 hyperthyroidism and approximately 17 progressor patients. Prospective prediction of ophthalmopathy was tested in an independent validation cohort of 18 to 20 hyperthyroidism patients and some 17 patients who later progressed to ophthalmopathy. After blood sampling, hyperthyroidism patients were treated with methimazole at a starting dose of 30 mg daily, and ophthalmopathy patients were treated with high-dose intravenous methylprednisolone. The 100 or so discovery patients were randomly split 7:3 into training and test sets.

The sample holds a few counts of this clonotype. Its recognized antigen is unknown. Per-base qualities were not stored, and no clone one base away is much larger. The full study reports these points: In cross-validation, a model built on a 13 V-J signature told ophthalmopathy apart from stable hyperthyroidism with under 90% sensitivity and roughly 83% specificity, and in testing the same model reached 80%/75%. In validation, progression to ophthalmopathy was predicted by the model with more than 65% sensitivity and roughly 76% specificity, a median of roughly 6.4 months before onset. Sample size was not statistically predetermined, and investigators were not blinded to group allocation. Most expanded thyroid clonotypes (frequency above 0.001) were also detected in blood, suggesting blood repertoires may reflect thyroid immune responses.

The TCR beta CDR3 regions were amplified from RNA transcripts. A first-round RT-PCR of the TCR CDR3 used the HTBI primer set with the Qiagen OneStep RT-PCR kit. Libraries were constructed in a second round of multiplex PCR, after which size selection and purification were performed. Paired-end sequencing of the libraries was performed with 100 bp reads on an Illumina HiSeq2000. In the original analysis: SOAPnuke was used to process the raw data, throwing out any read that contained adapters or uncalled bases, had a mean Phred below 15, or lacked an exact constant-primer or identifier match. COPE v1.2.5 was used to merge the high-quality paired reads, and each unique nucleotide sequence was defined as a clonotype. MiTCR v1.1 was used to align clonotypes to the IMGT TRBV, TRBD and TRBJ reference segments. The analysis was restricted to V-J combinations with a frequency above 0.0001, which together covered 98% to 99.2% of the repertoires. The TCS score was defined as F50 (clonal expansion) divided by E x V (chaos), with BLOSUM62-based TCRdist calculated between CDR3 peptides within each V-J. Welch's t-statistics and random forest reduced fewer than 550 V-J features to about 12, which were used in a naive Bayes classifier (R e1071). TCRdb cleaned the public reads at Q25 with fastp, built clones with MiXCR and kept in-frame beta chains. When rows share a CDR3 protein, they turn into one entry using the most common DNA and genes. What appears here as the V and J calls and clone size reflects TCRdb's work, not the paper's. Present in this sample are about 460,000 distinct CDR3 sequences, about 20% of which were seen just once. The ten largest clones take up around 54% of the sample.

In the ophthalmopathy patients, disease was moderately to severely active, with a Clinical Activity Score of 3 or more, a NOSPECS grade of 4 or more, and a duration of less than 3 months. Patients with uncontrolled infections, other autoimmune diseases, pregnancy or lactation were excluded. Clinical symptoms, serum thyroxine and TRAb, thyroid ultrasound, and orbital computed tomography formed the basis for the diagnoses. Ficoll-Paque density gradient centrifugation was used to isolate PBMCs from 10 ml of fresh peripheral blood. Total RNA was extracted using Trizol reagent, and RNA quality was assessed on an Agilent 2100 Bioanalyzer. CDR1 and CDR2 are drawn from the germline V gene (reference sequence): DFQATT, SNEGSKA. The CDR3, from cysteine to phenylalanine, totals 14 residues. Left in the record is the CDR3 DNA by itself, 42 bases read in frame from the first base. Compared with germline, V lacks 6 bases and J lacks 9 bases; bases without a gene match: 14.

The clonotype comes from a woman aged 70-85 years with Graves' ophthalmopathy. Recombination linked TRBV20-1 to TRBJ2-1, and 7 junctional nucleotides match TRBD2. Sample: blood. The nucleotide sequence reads TGCAGTGCCCAAATGAGCGGGATCGTCGGTGAGCAGTTCTTC. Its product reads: CSAQMSGIVGEQFF.